This T cell receptor beta chain was found in a study of T cell responses to AZD1222 COVID-19 vaccine. Whole-study results and caveats: Mapped onto spike, vaccine-associated CD4 TCRs spanned it and were dominant at 160-218 and 743-854. Nearly half of spike-specific TCRs reportedly target unmutated variant regions.

Profiled with immunoSEQ multiplex PCR; TCRdb holds only in-frame clones, not every one. The table records about 120,000 clones, about 93% of them present only once. This clone was picked up a small number of times. As yet, its antigen is unknown. This CDR3 is 16 amino acids long. V was cut by 6 bases and J by 0 bases, with 17 bases left in between. Germline CDR1 reads MDHEN; CDR2 reads SYDVKM. V usage is TRBV28 and J usage is TRBJ1-1; D is ambiguous. The sample was peripheral blood, taken 28 days after the second dose of the MenACWY control vaccine. The sequence derives from an adult who received the MenACWY meningococcal vaccine as a control. Here the CDR3 DNA reads TGTGCCAGCAGAGGTGCCGGAGAAGTGATGAACACTGAAGCTTTCTTT. It yields the protein CASRGAGEVMNTEAFF.